The T cell receptor (beta chain) described here comes from a study of blood T cells in healthy people across ages. Germline V CDR1 and CDR2: LGHNA, YNFKEQ. CDR3 length equals 15 residues. J gave up 7 bases and V 4 bases, and 10 bases lay outside the gene matches. In its sample, this clonotype was seen a few times. A second PCR, run for about 7 to 11 cycles, used a sample-barcoded 5' primer plus a J-beta primer mix. MiXCR was run by TCRdb on the 5' RACE reads, yielding one entry per CDR3 protein. The sample comprises around 1,900,000 distinct CDR3 sequences, 30% to 40% of which are singletons, and more than 20% rests with the top ten.

The chain has TRBV4-2 and TRBJ2-1, with TRBD2 matching over 7 bases. This receptor was taken from a human donor in good health. Sequencing used blood. The CDR3 DNA is TGTGCCAGCAGCCCCGGACCGGGGGGAAGGAATGAGCAGTTCTTC. It encodes CASSPGPGGRNEQFF.